This T cell receptor (beta chain) was recovered during a study of OX40 agonist ivuxolimab in advanced cancers. Turning to the study itself: Partial responses occurred in three patients (one hepatocellular carcinoma, two cutaneous melanoma).

This CDR3 region has 13 residues. CDR1 WNHNN and CDR2 SYGVQD come from the germline V gene (reference sequence). V gave up 6 bases and J gave up 8 bases; unmatched junction bases: 8. Data came from immunoSEQ multiplex PCR; TCRdb stores just in-frame clones and leaves some out. The top ten hold under 1.5% of the sample, which has about 75,000 clones, about 90% seen once. This chain links TRBV10-1 with TRBJ1-2; 8 bases fit TRBD1. This sequence originates from an adult with an advanced solid tumor such as melanoma, head and neck, liver or kidney cancer. The sequencing used CD4+ or CD8+ T cells sorted from blood, collected in a trial of the OX40 agonist ivuxolimab. The CDR3 here is CASSADRGRGYTF. The CDR3 DNA reads TGCGCCAGCAGCGCAGACAGGGGTCGCGGCTACACCTTC.